The 14 T cell receptor beta chains reported below all come from one sample, sequenced in a study of shared clonotypes between healthy human individuals (dated by TCRdb to 2020 to 2021). Libraries were made using the immunoSEQ multiplex PCR assay. TCRdb retrieved this table from immuneACCESS and kept in-frame rearrangements only. Not all clones are present; in checked studies, unresolved V genes account for under half, and no reason is known for the remainder. This sample gives some 2.1 million clones in total; over 85% of them show up just once. The ten largest make up roughly 0.13% of the sample. The sequencing sample was made of naive CD4+ T cells sorted from blood. Sample cell subset or site, as interpreted from the label and publication: CD45RA+ positively selected. The source is a man younger than 35 in good health.

This chain joins TRBV5-4 and TRBJ1-2; perhaps TRBD1 as D (6 bases). The V gene lost 4 bases and the J gene lost 6 bases, with 13 bases spanning the gap. This CDR3 region has 13 residues. Germline V CDR1 and CDR2: SGHNT, YYREEE (reference sequence). CDR3 in DNA: TGTGCCAGCAGCACGGACAGAAACGATGGCTACACCTTC. Translating it yields CASSTDRNDGYTF.

As for this clone: Other DNA sequences within the sample encode an identical CDR3. The V gene is TRBV9, the J gene TRBJ2-2; D remains ambiguous. Germline loops: CDR1 SGDLS, CDR2 YYNGEE. The CDR3 loop spans 15 amino acids. V was trimmed by 0 bases and J by 2 bases, leaving 8 bases between them. The CDR3 DNA follows: TGTGCCAGCAGCGTAGGTCAGGAAAACACCGGGGAGCTGTTTTTT. Translating it yields CASSVGQENTGELFF.

V and J are TRBV18 and TRBJ1-2, with D perhaps TRBD1 (6 bases). The germline CDR1 and CDR2 sequences are KGHSH and LQKENI. The CDR3 runs 15 residues. Trimming removed 1 base from V and 4 bases from J, with 13 bases in between. CDR3 DNA sequence: TGTGCCAGCTCACCACTTGCAGGGGACGTCTATGGCTACACCTTC. This sequence encodes CASSPLAGDVYGYTF.

Worth noting for this clone: Other nucleotide sequences from this sample produce the same CDR3. CDR3 loop: CATSTGGSGANVLTF. The CDR3 DNA reads TGTGCCACCAGCACTGGGGGCTCTGGGGCCAACGTCCTGACTTTC. V gene TRBV15 combines with J gene TRBJ2-6; D is tentatively TRBD1 or TRBD2 (5 bases each). Trimming stripped 4 bases from V and 0 bases from J, with 7 bases between. From germline, CDR1 is LNHNV and CDR2 YYDKDF (reference sequence). The CDR3 consists of 15 residues.

The genes are TRBV6-1 and TRBJ1-5; no reliable D call. CDR3 length equals 14 residues. The V end was cut by 6 bases, the J end by 5 bases, with 14 bases between. The germline V gene encodes CDR1 MNHNS and CDR2 SASEGT. The CDR3 DNA follows: TGTGCCAGCAGCCCGAGGGCATTAGATCAGCCCCAGCATTTT. Its translation: CASSPRALDQPQHF.

J is TRBJ1-2 and V is TRBV7-9; D is possibly TRBD1 (5 bases). The germline gives CDR1 SEHNR, CDR2 FQNEAQ (reference sequence). This CDR3 has 15 residues. V was clipped by 0 bases and J by 4 bases, with 12 bases between them. The CDR3: CASSLALGDSYGYTF. For the CDR3, the DNA is TGTGCCAGCAGCTTAGCGCTTGGTGACAGCTATGGCTACACCTTC.

The V gene is TRBV7-2, the J gene TRBJ1-1, with 8 bases matching TRBD1. V lost 5 bases and J lost 4; bases outside the gene matches: 6. Per germline, CDR1 SGHTA and CDR2 FQGNSA. The length of the CDR3 is 14 residues. CDR3: CASSPQGAGTEAFF. The CDR3 bases are TGTGCCAGCAGCCCCCAGGGGGCAGGCACTGAAGCTTTCTTT. Looking up the rest from reference TRBV7-2 and TRBJ1-1 gives the full variable domain: GAGVSQSPSNKVTEKGKDVELRCDPISGHTALYWYRQSLGQGLEFLIYFQGNSAPDKSGLPSDRFSAERTGGSVSTLTIQRTQQEDSAVYLCASSPQGAGTEAFFGQGTRLTVV.

This chain connects TRBV13 to TRBJ1-6; no clear D. The CDR3 length is 11 residues. Germline CDR1 and CDR2: PRHDT and FYEKMQ (reference sequence). Deletions cut 5 bases from V and 14 bases from J, with 10 bases between. The CDR3 protein is CASSHRWTLHF. CDR3 sequence (DNA): TGTGCCAGCAGCCACCGTTGGACCCTCCACTTT.

V is TRBV19 and J is TRBJ2-1, with 12 positions matching TRBD2. The CDR3 extends over 16 amino acids. In germline, CDR1 is LNHDA, CDR2 SQIVND (reference sequence). With 5 bases clipped from V and 7 bases from J, the junction kept 9 bases outside the gene matches. CDR3 sequence reads: CASSPGLAGNRNEQFF. CDR3 nucleotides: TGTGCCAGTAGTCCCGGACTAGCGGGAAATAGAAATGAGCAGTTCTTC.

The chain has TRBV6-6 and TRBJ2-3, with 9 bases fitting TRBD2. CDR1 and CDR2 from the germline V gene are MNHNY and SVGAGI (reference sequence). J was trimmed by 3 bases and V by 6 bases; bases with no gene match: 7. This CDR3 spans 15 amino acids. CDR3 residues: CASSWVAGATDTQYF. For the CDR3, the DNA is TGTGCCAGCAGCTGGGTAGCGGGAGCGACAGATACGCAGTATTTT.

This sequence joins TRBV27 and TRBJ2-7; maybe TRBD1 (5 bases). Trimming removed 1 base at V and 3 bases at J, with 13 bases between. There are 15 residues in the CDR3. Germline V gene lookup returns CDR1 MNHEY and CDR2 SMNVEV (reference sequence). The CDR3 region is CASSLFRQGVYEQYF. For the CDR3, the DNA is TGTGCCAGCAGTTTATTCCGCCAAGGGGTCTACGAGCAGTACTTC.

CDR3 in amino acids: CASSLLAGVRDEQFF. The CDR3 DNA sequence: TGTGCCAGCAGCTTACTAGCGGGAGTGCGGGATGAGCAGTTCTTC. This chain connects TRBV7-6 to TRBJ2-1; 10 bases align to TRBD2. The germline V gene encodes CDR1 SGHVS and CDR2 FNYEAQ. The CDR3 covers 15 residues. With 2 bases clipped from V and 8 bases from J, the junction kept 6 bases outside the gene matches.

The chain links TRBV7-2 to TRBJ2-1; D uncertain. The length of the CDR3 is 13 residues. Between the trimmed V and J ends, which lost 5 bases and 7 bases, there was a span of 12 bases. Germline lookup yields CDR1 SGHTA and CDR2 FQGNSA. The CDR3 reads CASSRPWGNEQFF. In DNA, the CDR3 is TGTGCCAGCAGCCGTCCATGGGGTAATGAGCAGTTCTTC.

The rearrangement joins TRBV25-1 to TRBJ1-6, with TRBD1 matching over 8 bases. Germline trimming cut 4 bases from V and 7 bases from J; bases unmatched to any gene: 6. Germline V gene data show CDR1 as MGHDK and CDR2 as SYGVNS. The CDR3 is 15 residues long. CDR3 sequence (DNA): TGTGCCAGCAGTGCCGCGACAGGGGACAATTCACCCCTCCACTTT. Its translation: CASSAATGDNSPLHF.